This T cell receptor (beta chain) was sequenced in a study of early T cells in non-severe SARS-CoV-2 infection. TCRdb recomputed calls from the 5' RACE reads with MiXCR, one row per CDR3 protein. This repertoire shows about 67,000 distinct CDR3 sequences, roughly 11% found once; its top ten account for less than 5%. This clonotype was counted ten times or more. The CDR3 is 13 residues long. V gave up 4 bases and J gave up 4 bases, with 10 bases separating them. Germline V gives CDR1 SEHNR, CDR2 FQNEAQ (reference sequence). V is TRBV7-9 and J is TRBJ1-2; D uncertain. Sequenced sample: whole blood. The receptor comes from an adult who was a healthcare worker with PCR-confirmed SARS-CoV-2 infection or an uninfected control (not recorded which). This CDR3 is CASSSGWSYGYTF. CDR3 DNA: TGTGCCAGCAGCTCCGGATGGAGCTATGGCTACACCTTC.